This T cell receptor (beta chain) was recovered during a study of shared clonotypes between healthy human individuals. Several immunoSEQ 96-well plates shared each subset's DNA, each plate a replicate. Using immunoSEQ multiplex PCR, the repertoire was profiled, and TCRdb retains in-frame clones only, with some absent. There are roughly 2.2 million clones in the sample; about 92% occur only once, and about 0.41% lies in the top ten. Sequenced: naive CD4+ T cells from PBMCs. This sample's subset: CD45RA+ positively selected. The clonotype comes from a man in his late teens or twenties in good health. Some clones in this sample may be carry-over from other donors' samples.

The CDR3 DNA reads as TGTGCCAGCAGCTATCTGGGTGGGCAGTTCTTC. Its protein is CASSYLGGQFF. The V and J genes are TRBV5-6 and TRBJ2-1; D is ambiguous. Trimming took 3 bases from V and 12 from J, leaving 10 bases between them. The CDR3 has 11 amino acids. Germline V gives CDR1 SGHDT, CDR2 YYEEEE. The entire variable domain, with the rest obtained from reference TRBV5-6 and TRBJ2-1, is as follows: DAGVTQSPTHLIKTRGQQVTLRCSPKSGHDTVSWYQQALGQGPQFIFQYYEEEERQRGNFPDRFSGHQFPNYSSELNVNALLLGDSALYLCASSYLGGQFFGPGTRLTVL.